This T cell receptor (beta chain) was recorded in a study of T cells of healthy individuals. This CDR3 has 14 amino acids. Germline assignment: CDR1 SNHLY and CDR2 FYNNEI. V was clipped by 4 bases and J by 1 base, with 9 bases between them. Points on this clonotype: This may be a read error, as it is one base from a much larger clone.

TCRdb called the 5' RACE reads again in MiXCR, with one record for every CDR3 protein. The sample records about 57,000 distinct CDR3 sequences, under 20% being singletons. The rearrangement uses TRBV2 and TRBJ2-3, with unresolved D. The TCR originated in a human donor in good health. DNA of the CDR3: TGTGCCAGCAGTGTAAGAGTGGGCACAGATACGCAGTATTTT. As protein: CASSVRVGTDTQYF.